This T cell receptor beta chain came from a study of radiotherapy plus CTLA-4 blockade in lung cancer. Study at large: Patients showed objective responses in about 20% of cases, and disease control was achieved by under 40%.

This CDR3 has 13 residues. Germline CDR1 LNHDA, CDR2 SQIVND (reference sequence). Trimming pared 3 bases from V and 8 bases from J, leaving 13 bases between. TCRdb's table, derived via immunoSEQ multiplex PCR, lists solely in-frame clones and lacks some. The sample carries 65,000 to 95,000 clones, more than 85% recorded once. For this clone: Antigen unknown.

Regarding the study as a whole: Blood-borne expansion of tumor-derived TCR clones followed radiotherapy plus ipilimumab.

The sequence derives from a human donor with non-small cell lung cancer who had stable disease on radiotherapy plus ipilimumab. The V gene is TRBV19, the J gene TRBJ1-2; D remains unclear. This sample comprised peripheral blood, obtained from a patient treated with radiotherapy plus ipilimumab. The CDR3 loop is CASSIGGSKGYTF. DNA for the CDR3: TGTGCCAGTAGTATTGGAGGGTCCAAAGGCTACACCTTC.